This T cell receptor beta chain derives from a study of blood T cell repertoires in COVID-19. Whole-study context: Donors in the United States, Italy and Spain gave samples during acute or convalescent COVID-19. Sources were T cells, B-cell-depleted T cells, or PBMCs; the material itself was cDNA or gDNA.

Per the study methods: Reference gene primer amplification gave nucleated cell count estimates. This table comes from immunoSEQ multiplex PCR, and its TCRdb copy is limited to in-frame clones, with some not included. V, J and clone size were drawn from that table, and D and trimming were deduced from the DNA. The data show fewer than 200,000 clones, roughly 80% seen once. Trimming shortened V by 4 bases and J by 5 bases, and 8 bases separated the two germline ends. Germline V gives CDR1 SGHTA, CDR2 FQGNSA. CDR3 size: 13 residues. Sequencing used peripheral blood. The receptor comes from a woman in her sixties with COVID-19, enrolled during active disease. The rearrangement uses TRBV7-2 and TRBJ2-2, with D tentatively TRBD2 (5 bases). The CDR3 region is CASSSTSTGELFF. CDR3 DNA: TGTGCCAGCAGCTCCACTAGTACCGGGGAGCTGTTTTTT.